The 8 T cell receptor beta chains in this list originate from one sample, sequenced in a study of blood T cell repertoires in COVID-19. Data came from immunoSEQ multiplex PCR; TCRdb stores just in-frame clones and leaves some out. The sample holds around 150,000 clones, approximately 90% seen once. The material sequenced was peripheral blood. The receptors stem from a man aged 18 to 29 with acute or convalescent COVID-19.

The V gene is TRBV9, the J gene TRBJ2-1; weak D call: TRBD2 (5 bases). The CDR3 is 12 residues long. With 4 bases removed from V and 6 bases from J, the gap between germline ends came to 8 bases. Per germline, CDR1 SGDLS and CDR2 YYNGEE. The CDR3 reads CASSLDFNEQFF. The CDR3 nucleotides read TGTGCCAGCAGCCTGGACTTCAATGAGCAGTTCTTC. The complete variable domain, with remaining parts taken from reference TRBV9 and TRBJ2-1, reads DSGVTQTPKHLITATGQRVTLRCSPRSGDLSVYWYQQSLDQGLQFLIQYYNGEERAKGNILERFSAQQFPDLHSELNLSSLELGDSALYFCASSLDFNEQFFGPGTRLTVL.

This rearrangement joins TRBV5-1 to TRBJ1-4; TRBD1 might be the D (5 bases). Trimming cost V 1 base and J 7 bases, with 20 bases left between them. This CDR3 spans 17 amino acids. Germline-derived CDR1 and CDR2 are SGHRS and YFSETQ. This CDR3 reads CASSLYSWQGNGEKLFF. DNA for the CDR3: TGCGCCAGCAGCTTGTATTCGTGGCAGGGTAATGGTGAAAAACTGTTTTTT.

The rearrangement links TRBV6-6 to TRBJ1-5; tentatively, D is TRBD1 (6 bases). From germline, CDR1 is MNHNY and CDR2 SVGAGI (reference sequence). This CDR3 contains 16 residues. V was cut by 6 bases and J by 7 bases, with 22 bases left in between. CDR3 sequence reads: CASRPGTSLLGQPQHF. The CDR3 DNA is TGTGCCAGCAGACCCGGGACAAGCCTCTTGGGGCAGCCCCAGCATTTT.

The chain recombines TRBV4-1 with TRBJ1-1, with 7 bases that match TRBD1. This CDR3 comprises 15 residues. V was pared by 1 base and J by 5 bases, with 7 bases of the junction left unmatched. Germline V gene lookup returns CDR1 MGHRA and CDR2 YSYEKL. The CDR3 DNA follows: TGCGCCAGCAGCCAAGTCGCAGGGGGAAGGACTGAAGCTTTCTTT. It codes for CASSQVAGGRTEAFF.

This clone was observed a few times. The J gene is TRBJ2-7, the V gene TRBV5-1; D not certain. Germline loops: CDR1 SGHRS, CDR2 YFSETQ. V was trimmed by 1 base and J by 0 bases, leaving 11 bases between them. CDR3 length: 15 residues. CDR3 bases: TGCGCCAGCAGCTTGCTATCAGGTACCTCCTACGAGCAGTACGTC. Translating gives CASSLLSGTSYEQYV.

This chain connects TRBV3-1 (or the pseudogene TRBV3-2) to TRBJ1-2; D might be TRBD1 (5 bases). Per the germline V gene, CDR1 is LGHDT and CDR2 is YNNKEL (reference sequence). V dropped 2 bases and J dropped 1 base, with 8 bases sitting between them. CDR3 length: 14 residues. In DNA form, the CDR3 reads TGTGCCAGCAGCCAACCAGACAGTAACTATGGCTACACCTTC. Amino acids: CASSQPDSNYGYTF.

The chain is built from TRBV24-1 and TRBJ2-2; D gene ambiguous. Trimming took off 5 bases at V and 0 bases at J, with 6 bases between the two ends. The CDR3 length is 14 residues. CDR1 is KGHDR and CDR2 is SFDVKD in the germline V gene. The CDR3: CATSVLANTGELFF. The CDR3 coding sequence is TGTGCCACCAGTGTCCTCGCGAACACCGGGGAGCTGTTTTTT.

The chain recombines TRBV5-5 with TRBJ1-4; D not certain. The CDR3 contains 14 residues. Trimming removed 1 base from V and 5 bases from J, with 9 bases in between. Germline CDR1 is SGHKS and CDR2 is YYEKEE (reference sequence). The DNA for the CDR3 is TGTGCCAGCAGCTTGAACTCCCTCAATGAAAAACTGTTTTTT. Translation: CASSLNSLNEKLFF. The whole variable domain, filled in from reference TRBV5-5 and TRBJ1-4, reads DAGVTQSPTHLIKTRGQQVTLRCSPISGHKSVSWYQQVLGQGPQFIFQYYEKEERGRGNFPDRFSARQFPNYSSELNVNALLLGDSALYLCASSLNSLNEKLFFGSGTQLSVL.